One and the same sample provided the 19 T cell receptor beta chains below, sequenced in a study of hypomethylating agent response in myelodysplastic syndrome. Sequencing used immunoSEQ multiplex PCR; TCRdb keeps in-frame clones, though not all of them. In the table there are about 5,400 clones, roughly 90% of which are singletons. Sequenced here: bone marrow, sampled before or after starting hypomethylating agent treatment for myelodysplastic syndrome (not recorded which). These TCRs come from a human donor with myelodysplastic syndrome.

The chain couples TRBV7-2 to TRBJ2-7; TRBD2 matches at 11 bases. In germline, CDR1 is SGHTA, CDR2 FQGNSA. V was pared by 5 bases and J by 6 bases, with 6 bases of the junction left unmatched. The CDR3 is 14 amino acids. In DNA, the CDR3 is TGTGCCAGCAGCCAGGACCTAGCGGGAGGCGAGCAGTACTTC. This translates into CASSQDLAGGEQYF.

This clone was recorded only once. The rearrangement uses TRBV27 and TRBJ2-7, with 10 bases fitting TRBD1. The V gene's germline CDR1 is MNHEY and CDR2 SMNVEV (reference sequence). With V trimmed by 5 bases and J by 2 bases, 15 bases remained unmatched. The CDR3 totals 18 residues. The CDR3 region is CASSLDRGRALAPYEQYV. In nucleotides, the CDR3 is TGTGCCAGCAGTCTTGACAGGGGGCGGGCTTTAGCCCCCTACGAGCAGTACGTC.

The gene calls are TRBV11-3 and TRBJ2-7; D gene unclear. V was trimmed by 1 base and J by 2 bases, leaving 6 bases between them. Germline V gene data show CDR1 as SGHNT and CDR2 as YENEEA. The CDR3 covers 13 residues. The CDR3 DNA sequence: TGTGCCAGCAGCTTAGGACCCCCCTACGAGCAGTACTTC. Translated: CASSLGPPYEQYF. The whole variable domain, remainder taken from reference TRBV11-3 and TRBJ2-7, is EAGVVQSPRYKIIEKKQPVAFWCNPISGHNTLYWYLQNLGQGPELLIRYENEEAVDDSQLPKDRFSAERLKGVDSTLKIQPAELGDSAVYLCASSLGPPYEQYFGPGTRLTVT.

The chain recombines TRBV15 with TRBJ1-4; possibly TRBD1 for D (5 bases). With 7 bases removed from V and 1 base from J, the gap between germline ends came to 13 bases. The CDR3 loop spans 15 amino acids. Germline assignment: CDR1 LNHNV and CDR2 YYDKDF (reference sequence). The DNA of the CDR3 is TGTGCCACCATGGGGGGGGAACTAACTAATGAAAAACTGTTTTTT. Protein sequence: CATMGGELTNEKLFF. The full variable domain, in which reference TRBV15 and TRBJ1-4 provide the parts outside the CDR3, is DAMVIQNPRYQVTQFGKPVTLSCSQTLNHNVMYWYQQKSSQAPKLLFHYYDKDFNNEADTPDNFQSRRPNTSFCFLDIRSPGLGDTAMYLCATMGGELTNEKLFFGSGTQLSVL.

The chain recombines TRBV7-8 with TRBJ2-5; D might be TRBD1 or TRBD2, each matching 6 bases. Per the germline V gene, CDR1 is SGHVS and CDR2 is FQNEAQ. Trimming stripped 0 bases from V and 5 bases from J, with 19 bases between. The CDR3 consists of 17 residues. CDR3 residues: CASSLALSFGGLETQYF. The CDR3 nucleotides are TGTGCCAGCAGCTTAGCGCTATCTTTCGGGGGCCTGGAGACCCAGTACTTC. Based on the CDR3 plus reference TRBV7-8 and TRBJ2-5, the full variable domain is GAGVSQSPRYKVAKRGQDVALRCDPISGHVSLFWYQQALGQGPEFLTYFQNEAQLDKSGLPSDRFFAERPEGSVSTLKIQRTQQEDSAVYLCASSLALSFGGLETQYFGPGTRLLVL.

In DNA, the CDR3 is TGTGCCAGCAGCCTCCGGGAGTCACACAATGAGCAGTTCTTC. It codes for CASSLRESHNEQFF. The chain joins TRBV7-9 to TRBJ2-1, with D maybe TRBD2 (6 bases). CDR3 length equals 14 residues. Germline assignment: CDR1 SEHNR and CDR2 FQNEAQ (reference sequence). The germline V and J ends were trimmed by 5 bases and 5 bases, with 13 bases remaining between them.

The V and J genes are TRBV6-6 and TRBJ2-3, with D uncertain. V lost 2 bases and J lost 9, with 6 bases in between. The CDR3 covers 11 residues. Germline-derived CDR1 and CDR2 are MNHNY and SVGAGI (reference sequence). The CDR3: CASSYPPTQYF. CDR3 nucleotides: TGTGCCAGCAGTTACCCCCCGACGCAGTATTTT.

V is TRBV12-5 and J is TRBJ1-2, with a weak D call TRBD1 (5 bases). Deletions cut 0 bases from V and 6 bases from J, with 14 bases between. Germline V gene lookup returns CDR1 LGHNT and CDR2 FRNRAP. The CDR3 runs 15 residues. CDR3 sequence (DNA): TGTGCTAGTGGTTTGGTAAGGAACAGGCTTGATGGCTACACCTTC. Translating gives CASGLVRNRLDGYTF. The entire variable domain, with the rest obtained from reference TRBV12-5 and TRBJ1-2, is as follows: DARVTQTPRHKVTEMGQEVTMRCQPILGHNTVFWYRQTMMQGLELLAYFRNRAPLDDSGMPKDRFSAEMPDATLATLKIQPSEPRDSAVYFCASGLVRNRLDGYTFGSGTRLTVV.

In its sample, this clone was seen once. V is TRBV30 and J is TRBJ1-1; possible D gene TRBD1, 5 bases. V lost 2 bases and J 11 bases, leaving 12 bases between the germline ends. The CDR3 spans 11 residues. Germline assignment: CDR1 GTSNPN and CDR2 SVGIG (reference sequence). CDR3 residues: CAWSSTALAFF. The CDR3, as DNA: TGTGCCTGGAGTTCGACAGCCTTGGCTTTCTTT.

The chain couples TRBV6-6 to TRBJ1-2, with D possibly TRBD1 on 6 matching bases. The germline gives CDR1 MNHNY, CDR2 SVGAGI (reference sequence). The CDR3 contains 15 residues. Trimming took off 0 bases at V and 8 bases at J, with 16 bases between the two ends. The CDR3 sequence is CASSYSSQGRNGYTF. In DNA, the CDR3 is TGTGCCAGCAGTTACTCGAGCCAGGGGAGAAACGGCTACACCTTC.

The chain employs TRBV7-9 and TRBJ1-2, with 11 bases matching TRBD1. This CDR3 has 15 amino acids. Germline V CDR1 and CDR2: SEHNR, FQNEAQ (reference sequence). Trimming at V came to 4 bases and at J to 7 bases, leaving 8 bases not matched to a gene. Written as DNA, the CDR3 is TGTGCCAGCAGCTCCCTGGACAGGGGGCGCGGTGGCTACACCTTC. This gives the protein CASSSLDRGRGGYTF.

This sequence joins TRBV5-1 and TRBJ2-1; the D call may be TRBD1 or TRBD2 (6 bases each). Between the trimmed V and J ends, which lost 4 bases and 7 bases, there was a span of 18 bases. From germline, CDR1 is SGHRS and CDR2 YFSETQ. The CDR3 contains 15 residues. In DNA, the CDR3 is TGCGCCAGCAGCCCTACGTCGGGGGCCGGGAATGAGCAGTTCTTC. Protein: CASSPTSGAGNEQFF.

The chain couples TRBV7-1 to TRBJ1-2, with D maybe TRBD1 (5 bases). TRBV7-1 is treated as an ORF (open reading frame) with a function not yet certain. The CDR3 runs to 14 residues. Trimming left V 4 bases short and J 4 bases short, with 13 bases between. In DNA form, the CDR3 reads TGTGCCAGCAGCTTAGGGACGGAAACCTATGGCTACACCTTC. Its translation is CASSLGTETYGYTF.

This clone showed up just a few times. The CDR3 DNA reads as TGTGCCAGCAGTTTAACAAGGGGATACGAGCAGTACGTC. Protein: CASSLTRGYEQYV. J is TRBJ2-7 and V is TRBV27; D is perhaps TRBD1 (5 bases). This CDR3 is built from 13 residues. Trimming took off 2 bases at V and 4 bases at J, with 9 bases between the two ends. Germline V lookup: CDR1 MNHEY, CDR2 SMNVEV (reference sequence).

The rearrangement joins TRBV6-6 to TRBJ1-1, with D unresolved. This CDR3 spans 14 amino acids. CDR1 and CDR2 from the germline V gene are MNHNY and SVGAGI (reference sequence). The V and J ends lost 5 bases and 3 bases respectively, with 13 bases between them. This CDR3 reads CASSLPPGDTEAFF. The CDR3 DNA follows: TGTGCCAGCAGTCTCCCCCCTGGGGACACTGAAGCTTTCTTT.

The rearrangement joins TRBV14 to TRBJ2-1, with a possible D match to TRBD1 (7 bases). The CDR3 totals 13 residues. Looked up from germline, CDR1 is SGHDN and CDR2 is FVKESK. V dropped 3 bases and J dropped 12 bases, with 15 bases sitting between them. The CDR3 DNA reads TGTGCCAGCAGCCAGGTCAGGGGGGCCGCGCAGTTCTTC. Protein sequence: CASSQVRGAAQFF.

Notes on this clone: Its ends do not fully match the called genes, so a read error is possible. The rearrangement joins TRBV5-4 to TRBJ2-2; 10 positions match TRBD1. CDR3 length: 15 residues. Per germline, CDR1 SGHNT and CDR2 YYREEE (reference sequence). The CDR3 bases are TGTGCCAGCAACACCGGGACAGGGGACACGGGGGAGCTGTTTTTT. This sequence encodes CASNTGTGDTGELFF.

This clone was found once. The chain carries TRBV2 and TRBJ1-6, with 9 bases aligning to TRBD1. V shed 8 bases, J shed 7 bases, and the junction held 9 bases outside the gene matches. Germline V gives CDR1 SNHLY, CDR2 FYNNEI. The CDR3 runs 15 residues. CDR3 nucleotide sequence: TGTGCCAGCCACCGGGACAGGGAGTGGAATTCACCCCTCCACTTT. This sequence encodes CASHRDREWNSPLHF. The full variable domain, rest sourced from reference TRBV2 and TRBJ1-6, is EPEVTQTPSHQVTQMGQEVILRCVPISNHLYFYWYRQILGQKVEFLVSFYNNEISEKSEIFDDQFSVERPDGSNFTLKIRSTKLEDSAMYFCASHRDREWNSPLHFGNGTRLTVT.

The rearrangement uses TRBV11-2 and TRBJ1-4; 7 bases fit TRBD1. Germline CDR1 reads SGHAT; CDR2 reads FQNNGV. CDR3 length: 15 amino acids. J lost 7 bases, V lost 2 bases, and 7 bases had no gene match. In DNA form, the CDR3 reads TGTGCCAGCAGCTTAAAAGGGGGCTCTATTGAAAAACTGTTTTTT. Amino acid sequence: CASSLKGGSIEKLFF.